One sample yielded the 9 T cell receptor beta chains listed below, sequenced in a study of cytomegalovirus exposure and HLA in healthy donors. PCR employed 60 Vbeta and 13 Jbeta primers. The assay was immunoSEQ multiplex PCR, and TCRdb's table has in-frame clones only and misses some. This table holds around 150,000 clones, nearly 85% found once. Sequenced sample: PBMCs. These receptors all stem from a male donor in good health and CMV-seronegative.

The chain employs TRBV6-5 and TRBJ2-7; possibly TRBD1 for D (6 bases). The CDR3 extends over 13 amino acids. The V gene lost 6 bases and the J gene lost 7 bases, with 16 bases spanning the gap. Looked up from germline, CDR1 is MNHEY and CDR2 is SVGAGI. CDR3: CASRKIQGIEQYF. CDR3 nucleotides: TGTGCCAGCAGGAAGATACAGGGAATTGAGCAGTACTTC.

The V gene is TRBV20-1, the J gene TRBJ2-5; a possible D gene is TRBD1 (5 bases). The length of the CDR3 is 10 residues. Trimming pared 6 bases from V and 5 bases from J, leaving 7 bases between. Germline CDR1 and CDR2: DFQATT and SNEGSKA (reference sequence). Here the CDR3 DNA reads TGCAGTGCCCCAGGGGAGACCCAGTACTTC. This sequence encodes CSAPGETQYF.

In regard to this clone: Sequence at one end of the junction differs from germline and may be a read error. CDR3 nucleotides: TGTTCCAGCAGCTTCACTGGAAACACCATATATTTT. Its translation is CSSSFTGNTIYF. The chain has TRBV7-9 and TRBJ1-3; D gene uncertain. The CDR3 loop spans 12 amino acids. Germline V lookup: CDR1 SEHNR, CDR2 FQNEAQ (reference sequence).

The rearrangement joins TRBV5-1 to TRBJ2-3; D is perhaps TRBD1 (6 bases). V gave up 4 bases and J gave up 2 bases, with 11 bases separating them. The germline gives CDR1 SGHRS, CDR2 YFSETQ. The CDR3 spans 14 residues. The CDR3 nucleotides read TGCGCCAGCAGCCGACAGGCTGACACAGATACGCAGTATTTT. This translates into CASSRQADTDTQYF.

The V call is TRBV27, the J call TRBJ1-2, with D possibly TRBD1 on 5 matching bases. Germline CDR1 reads MNHEY; CDR2 reads SMNVEV (reference sequence). Trimming removed 7 bases from V and 6 bases from J, with 24 bases in between. This CDR3 spans 16 amino acids. The CDR3 coding sequence is TGTGCCAGCATCTCACTGGGTAGCGGGGGAGTGAATGGCTACACCTTC. Amino acids: CASISLGSGGVNGYTF.

This clone appeared once. The CDR3 here is CASSPGTAHEKLFF. The CDR3 DNA sequence: TGTGCCAGCAGCCCCGGGACAGCGCATGAAAAACTGTTTTTT. The chain combines TRBV7-9 with TRBJ1-4, with 7 bases identical to TRBD1. CDR1 and CDR2 (germline): SEHNR, FQNEAQ (reference sequence). This CDR3 region has 14 residues. The V gene end was trimmed by 5 bases and the J gene end by 6 bases; junction bases not matched to a gene: 6. Combining the CDR3 with reference TRBV7-9 and TRBJ1-4 gives the whole variable domain DTGVSQNPRHKITKRGQNVTFRCDPISEHNRLYWYRQTLGQGPEFLTYFQNEAQLEKSRLLSDRFSAERPKGSFSTLEIQRTEQGDSAMYLCASSPGTAHEKLFFGSGTQLSVL.

The V call is TRBV10-3, the J call TRBJ2-6; 10 bases map to TRBD1. Trimming removed 3 bases from V and 3 bases from J; junction bases left unmatched: 5. CDR1 is ENHRY and CDR2 is SYGVKD in the germline V gene. The CDR3 length is 17 residues. In DNA form, the CDR3 reads TGTGCCATCAGTGATAGGGACAGGGGCTTTGGGGCCAACGTCCTGACTTTC. Translation: CAISDRDRGFGANVLTF.

The CDR3 nucleotides read TGTGCCAGCAGCTCTACCTACGAGCAGTACTTC. Amino acids: CASSSTYEQYF. The chain couples TRBV6-5 to TRBJ2-5; D is undetermined. The DNA end is a closer match to TRBJ2-7, so the J assignment may be wrong. Germline assignment: CDR1 MNHEY and CDR2 SVGAGI. CDR3 length equals 11 residues.

The chain carries TRBV9 and TRBJ1-1, with no clear D. Per the germline V gene, CDR1 is SGDLS and CDR2 is YYNGEE. Trimming left V 0 bases short and J 4 bases short, with 10 bases between. The CDR3 contains 14 residues. The CDR3 here is CASSVATRGTEAFF. CDR3 bases: TGTGCCAGCAGCGTAGCTACTCGGGGCACTGAAGCTTTCTTT.